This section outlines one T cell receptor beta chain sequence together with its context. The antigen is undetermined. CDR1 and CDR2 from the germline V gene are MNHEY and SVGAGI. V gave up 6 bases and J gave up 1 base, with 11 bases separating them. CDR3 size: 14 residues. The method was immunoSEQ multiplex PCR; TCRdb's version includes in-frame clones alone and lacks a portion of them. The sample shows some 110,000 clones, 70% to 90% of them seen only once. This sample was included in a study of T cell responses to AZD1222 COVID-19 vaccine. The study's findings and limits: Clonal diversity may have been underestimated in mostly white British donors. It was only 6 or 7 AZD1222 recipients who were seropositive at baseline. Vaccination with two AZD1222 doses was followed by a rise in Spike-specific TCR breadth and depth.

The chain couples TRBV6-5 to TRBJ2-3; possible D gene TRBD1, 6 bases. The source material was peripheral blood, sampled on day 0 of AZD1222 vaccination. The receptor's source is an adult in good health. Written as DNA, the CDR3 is TGTGCCAGCAGAGCCAGACAGGGCACAGATACGCAGTATTTT. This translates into CASRARQGTDTQYF.